The present entry profiles one TCR beta chain with its context. Its antigen is currently unknown. The PCR used 60 Vbeta and 13 Jbeta primers. The assay was immunoSEQ multiplex PCR, and TCRdb's table has in-frame clones only and misses some. The sample gives around 200,000 clones, around three quarters of which show up once; 0.65% to 0.75% is in the top ten. These data originate in a study of cytomegalovirus exposure and HLA in healthy donors. Overall study results and limits: Sequencing depth across donors, presence/absence analyses assumed, was roughly uniform.

CDR1 is GTSNPN and CDR2 is SVGIG in the germline V gene (reference sequence). Trimming left V 6 bases short and J 7 bases short, with 19 bases between. This CDR3 has 15 amino acids. The chain carries TRBV30 and TRBJ1-6; D might be TRBD1 (6 bases). Sequenced: PBMCs. The clonotype originates from a boy aged 5-17 years in good health and CMV-seronegative. The CDR3 DNA follows: TGTGCCTGTAAGCTAGGGACATTTAGGAATTCACCCCTCCACTTT. Its translation: CACKLGTFRNSPLHF.